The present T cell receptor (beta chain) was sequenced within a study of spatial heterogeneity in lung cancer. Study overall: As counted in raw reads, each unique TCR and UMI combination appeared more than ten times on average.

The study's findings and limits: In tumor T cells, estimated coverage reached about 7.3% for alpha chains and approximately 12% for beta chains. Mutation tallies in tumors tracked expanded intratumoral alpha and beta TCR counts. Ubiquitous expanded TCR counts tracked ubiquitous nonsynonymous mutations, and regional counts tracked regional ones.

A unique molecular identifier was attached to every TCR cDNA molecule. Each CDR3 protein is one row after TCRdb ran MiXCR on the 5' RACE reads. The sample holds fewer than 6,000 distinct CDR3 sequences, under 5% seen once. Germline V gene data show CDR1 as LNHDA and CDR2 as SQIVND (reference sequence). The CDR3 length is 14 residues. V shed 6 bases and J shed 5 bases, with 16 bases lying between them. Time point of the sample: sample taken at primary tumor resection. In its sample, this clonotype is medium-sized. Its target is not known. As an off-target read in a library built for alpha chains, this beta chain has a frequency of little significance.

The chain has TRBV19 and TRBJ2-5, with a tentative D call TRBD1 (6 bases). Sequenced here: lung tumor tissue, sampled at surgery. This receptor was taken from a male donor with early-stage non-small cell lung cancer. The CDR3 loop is CASSPTGSRETQYF. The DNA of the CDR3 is TGTGCCAGTAGCCCGACAGGCTCCCGGGAGACCCAGTACTTC.